This TCR beta chain was obtained from a study of T cells in narcolepsy. Study as a whole: Healthy controls were enrolled alongside patients with narcolepsy type 1 or type 2. The study's findings and limits: Autoreactive clonotypes reportedly recurred in blood of same and different patients, not controls. Comparing one patient's CSF and blood CD4+ clonotypes highlighted HCRT- and TRIB2-specific autoreactive clonotypes. Autoreactive clone sequences were missing from some blood memory CD4+ repertoires.

A note on this clone: Its antigen is undetermined.

Measured with immunoSEQ multiplex PCR; TCRdb has only the in-frame clones, and not every one. This repertoire shows 25,000 to 35,000 clones, 70% to 80% found once; its top ten account for less than 8.5%. The CDR3 runs 13 residues. Germline CDR1 SQVTM, CDR2 ANQGSEA. Trimming removed 0 bases from V and 6 bases from J, with 6 bases in between. The sample consisted of memory (CD45RA-) CD4+ T cells from blood. This sequence joins TRBV29-1 and TRBJ2-6; D remains unclear. The clonotype was recovered from a human donor in good health. The CDR3 DNA follows: TGCAGCGTTGAAGATGGAGCGGCCAACGTCCTGACTTTC. It is translated as CSVEDGAANVLTF.